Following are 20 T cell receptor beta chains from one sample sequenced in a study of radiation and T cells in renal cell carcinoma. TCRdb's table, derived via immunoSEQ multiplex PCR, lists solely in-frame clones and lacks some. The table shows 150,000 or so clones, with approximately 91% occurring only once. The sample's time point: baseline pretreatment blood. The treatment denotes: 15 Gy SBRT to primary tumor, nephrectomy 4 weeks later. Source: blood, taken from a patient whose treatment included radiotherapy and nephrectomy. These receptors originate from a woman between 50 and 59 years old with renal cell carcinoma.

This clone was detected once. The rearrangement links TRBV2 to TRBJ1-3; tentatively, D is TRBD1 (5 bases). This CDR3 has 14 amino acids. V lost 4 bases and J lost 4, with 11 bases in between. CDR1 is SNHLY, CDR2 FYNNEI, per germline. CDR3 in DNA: TGTGCCAGCAGTGTTGGAGGGGTAGGAAACACCATATATTTT. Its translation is CASSVGGVGNTIYF.

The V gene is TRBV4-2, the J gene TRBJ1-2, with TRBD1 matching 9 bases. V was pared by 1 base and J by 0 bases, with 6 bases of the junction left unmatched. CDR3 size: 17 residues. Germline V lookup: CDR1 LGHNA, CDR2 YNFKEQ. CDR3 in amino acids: CASSQVGTGTPNYGYTF. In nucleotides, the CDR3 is TGTGCCAGCAGCCAAGTAGGGACAGGGACCCCTAACTATGGCTACACCTTC.

The CDR3: CASSLHRGGQETQYF. DNA of the CDR3: TGTGCCAGCAGCTTACACAGGGGGGGCCAAGAGACCCAGTACTTC. V is TRBV7-2 and J is TRBJ2-5; possible D gene TRBD1, 8 bases. V dropped 2 bases and J dropped 1 base, with 11 bases sitting between them. CDR3 length: 15 residues. Germline V gene sequence: CDR1 SGHTA, CDR2 FQGNSA. The complete variable domain, with remaining parts taken from reference TRBV7-2 and TRBJ2-5, reads GAGVSQSPSNKVTEKGKDVELRCDPISGHTALYWYRQSLGQGLEFLIYFQGNSAPDKSGLPSDRFSAERTGGSVSTLTIQRTQQEDSAVYLCASSLHRGGQETQYFGPGTRLLVL.

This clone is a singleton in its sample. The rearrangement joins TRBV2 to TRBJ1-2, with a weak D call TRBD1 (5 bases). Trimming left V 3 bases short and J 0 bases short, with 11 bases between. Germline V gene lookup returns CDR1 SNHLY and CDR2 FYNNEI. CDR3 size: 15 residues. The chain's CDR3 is CASSDGTGSNYGYTF. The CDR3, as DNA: TGTGCCAGCAGTGACGGCACAGGATCTAACTATGGCTACACCTTC. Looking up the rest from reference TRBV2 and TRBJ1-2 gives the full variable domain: EPEVTQTPSHQVTQMGQEVILRCVPISNHLYFYWYRQILGQKVEFLVSFYNNEISEKSEIFDDQFSVERPDGSNFTLKIRSTKLEDSAMYFCASSDGTGSNYGYTFGSGTRLTVV.

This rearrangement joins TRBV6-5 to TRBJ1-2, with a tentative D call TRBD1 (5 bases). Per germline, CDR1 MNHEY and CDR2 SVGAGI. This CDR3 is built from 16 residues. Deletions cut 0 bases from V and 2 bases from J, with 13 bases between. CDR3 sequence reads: CASSYSGRDSNYGYTF. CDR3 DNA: TGTGCCAGCAGTTACTCAGGCAGGGACTCCAACTATGGCTACACCTTC.

The CDR3 region has the DNA TGTGCCAGCACCAATCAGGGTATGCGTCCCGAGCAGTACTTC. This gives the protein CASTNQGMRPEQYF. The rearrangement joins TRBV6-5 to TRBJ2-7; maybe TRBD1 (5 bases). V was shortened by 7 bases and J by 6 bases, with 19 bases between the two germline ends. From germline, CDR1 is MNHEY and CDR2 SVGAGI. The CDR3 extends over 14 amino acids.

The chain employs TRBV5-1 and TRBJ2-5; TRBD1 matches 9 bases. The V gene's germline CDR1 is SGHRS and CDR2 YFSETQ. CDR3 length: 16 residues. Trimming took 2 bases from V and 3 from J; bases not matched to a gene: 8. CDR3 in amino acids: CASSFMTGGSEETQYF. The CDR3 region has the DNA TGCGCCAGCAGCTTTATGACAGGGGGTTCGGAAGAGACCCAGTACTTC.

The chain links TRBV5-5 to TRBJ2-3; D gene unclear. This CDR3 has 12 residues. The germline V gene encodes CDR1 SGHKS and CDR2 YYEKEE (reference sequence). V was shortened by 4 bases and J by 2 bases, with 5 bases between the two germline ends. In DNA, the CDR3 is TGTGCCAGCAGCGCTTACACAGATACGCAGTATTTT. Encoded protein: CASSAYTDTQYF.

This chain's CDR3 is CASSQPMLAYNEQFF. For the CDR3, the DNA is TGCGCCAGCAGTCAACCCATGTTGGCCTACAATGAGCAGTTCTTC. The rearrangement links TRBV23-1 to TRBJ2-1; D is undetermined. TRBV23-1 is an ORF for which the function is uncertain. V lost 2 bases and J lost 2, with 10 bases in between. The CDR3 sequence is 15 residues long.

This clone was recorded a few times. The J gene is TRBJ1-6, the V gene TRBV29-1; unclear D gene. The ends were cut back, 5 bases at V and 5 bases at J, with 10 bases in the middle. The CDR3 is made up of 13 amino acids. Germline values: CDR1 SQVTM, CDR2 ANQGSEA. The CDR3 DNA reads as TGCAGCGTTCTCGGGGTCCATAATTCACCCCTCCACTTT. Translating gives CSVLGVHNSPLHF.

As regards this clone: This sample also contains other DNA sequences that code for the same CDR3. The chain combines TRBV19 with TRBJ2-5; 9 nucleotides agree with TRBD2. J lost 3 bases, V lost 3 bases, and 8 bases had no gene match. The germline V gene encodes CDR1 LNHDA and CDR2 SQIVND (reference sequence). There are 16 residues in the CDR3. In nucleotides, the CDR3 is TGTGCCAGTAGTATTGCAGCGAGCGGGGGGAAAGAGACCCAGTACTTC. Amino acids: CASSIAASGGKETQYF.

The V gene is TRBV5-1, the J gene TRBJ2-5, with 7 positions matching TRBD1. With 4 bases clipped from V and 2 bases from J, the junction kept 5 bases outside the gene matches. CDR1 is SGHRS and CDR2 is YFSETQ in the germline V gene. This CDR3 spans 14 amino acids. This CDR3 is CASSHGDSQETQYF. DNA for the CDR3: TGCGCCAGCAGCCATGGGGACAGTCAAGAGACCCAGTACTTC.

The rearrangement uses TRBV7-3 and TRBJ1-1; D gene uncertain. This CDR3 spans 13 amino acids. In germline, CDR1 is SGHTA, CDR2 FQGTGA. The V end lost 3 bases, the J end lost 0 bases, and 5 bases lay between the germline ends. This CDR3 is CASSFALNTEAFF. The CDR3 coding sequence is TGTGCCAGCAGCTTCGCCCTGAACACTGAAGCTTTCTTT.

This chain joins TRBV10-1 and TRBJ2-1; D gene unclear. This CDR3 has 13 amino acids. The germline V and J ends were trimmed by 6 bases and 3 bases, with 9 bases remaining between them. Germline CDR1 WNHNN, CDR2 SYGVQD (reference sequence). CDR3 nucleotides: TGCGCCAGCAGCGACAAATACTACAATGAGCAGTTCTTC. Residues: CASSDKYYNEQFF.

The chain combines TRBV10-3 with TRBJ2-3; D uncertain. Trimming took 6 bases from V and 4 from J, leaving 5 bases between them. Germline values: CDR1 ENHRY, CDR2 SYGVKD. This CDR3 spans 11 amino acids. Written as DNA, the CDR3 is TGTGCCATCAGGGGTCCAGATACGCAGTATTTT. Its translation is CAIRGPDTQYF.

This chain's CDR3 is CASSLGDSWYGYTF. For the CDR3, the DNA is TGTGCCAGCAGCCTAGGGGACAGCTGGTATGGCTACACCTTC. This rearrangement joins TRBV14 to TRBJ1-2; 7 bases agree with TRBD1. This CDR3 comprises 14 residues. CDR1 and CDR2 (germline): SGHDN, FVKESK. J gave up 5 bases and V 4 bases, and 7 bases lay outside the gene matches.

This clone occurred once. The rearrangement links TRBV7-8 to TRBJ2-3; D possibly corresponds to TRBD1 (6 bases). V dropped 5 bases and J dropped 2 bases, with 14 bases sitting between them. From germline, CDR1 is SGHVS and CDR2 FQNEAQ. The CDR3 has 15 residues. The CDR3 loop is CASSPIQGYTDTQYF. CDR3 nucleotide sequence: TGTGCCAGCAGCCCCATCCAGGGGTACACAGATACGCAGTATTTT.

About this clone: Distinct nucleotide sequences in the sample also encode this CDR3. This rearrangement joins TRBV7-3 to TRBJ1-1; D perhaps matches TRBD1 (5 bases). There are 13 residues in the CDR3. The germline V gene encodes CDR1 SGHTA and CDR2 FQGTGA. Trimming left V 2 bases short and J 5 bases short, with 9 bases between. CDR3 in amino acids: CASSLGAGTEAFF. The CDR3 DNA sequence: TGTGCCAGCAGCTTAGGTGCAGGGACTGAAGCTTTCTTT.

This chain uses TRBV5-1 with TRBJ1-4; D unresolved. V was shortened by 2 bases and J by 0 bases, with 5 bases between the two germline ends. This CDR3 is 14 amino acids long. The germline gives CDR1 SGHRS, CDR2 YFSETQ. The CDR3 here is CASSFAATNEKLFF. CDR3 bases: TGCGCCAGCAGCTTTGCGGCAACTAATGAAAAACTGTTTTTT.

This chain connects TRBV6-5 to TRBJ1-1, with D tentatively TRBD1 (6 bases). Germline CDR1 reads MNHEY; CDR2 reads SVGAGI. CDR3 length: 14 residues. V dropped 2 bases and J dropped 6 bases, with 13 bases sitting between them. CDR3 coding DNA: TGTGCCAGCAGTTACGCAGGGGCGGAGGCTGAAGCTTTCTTT. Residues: CASSYAGAEAEAFF.